The 28 T cell receptor beta chains in this list originate from one sample, sequenced in a study of T cells in Graves' hyperthyroidism and ophthalmopathy. RNA transcripts gave rise to amplified TCR beta CDR3 regions. The HTBI set primed first-round TCR CDR3 RT-PCR. One entry per CDR3 protein, called by TCRdb with MiXCR from the multiplex PCR reads. The data contain 300,000 to 350,000 distinct CDR3 sequences, 18% of them singletons. Sequenced input: blood. The receptors were sampled from a woman between 45 and 60 years old with Graves' hyperthyroidism.

This clonotype was detected a few times. CDR3 sequence: CASSLETVGNYGYTF. The CDR3 DNA follows: TGTGCCAGCAGCTTAGAAACAGTCGGAAACTATGGCTACACCTTC. This sequence joins TRBV7-9 and TRBJ1-2; D is unresolved. Trimming took 1 base from V and 2 from J, leaving 11 bases between them. Germline V gives CDR1 SEHNR, CDR2 FQNEAQ (reference sequence). The length of the CDR3 is 15 residues.

The chain employs TRBV10-3 and TRBJ2-2; 8 bases map to TRBD1. From germline, CDR1 is ENHRY and CDR2 SYGVKD. This CDR3 spans 13 amino acids. Trimming at V came to 6 bases and at J to 3 bases, leaving 0 bases not matched to a gene. CDR3 sequence (DNA): TGTGCCATCAGGACAGGGGACACCGGGGAGCTGTTTTTT. As protein: CAIRTGDTGELFF.

The V gene is TRBV29-1, the J gene TRBJ1-1; D perhaps matches TRBD1 (6 bases). Trimming cost V 2 bases and J 5 bases, with 15 bases left between them. The CDR3 totals 14 residues. Germline V gives CDR1 SQVTM, CDR2 ANQGSEA. The CDR3: CSVELQGAKTEAFF. CDR3 coding DNA: TGCAGCGTTGAACTACAGGGCGCTAAGACTGAAGCTTTCTTT.

This clonotype was recorded at least ten times. The chain links TRBV11-2 to TRBJ2-1; 9 bases map to TRBD1. V lost 4 bases, J lost 9 bases, and 4 bases stayed unmatched. Germline assignment: CDR1 SGHAT and CDR2 FQNNGV. This CDR3 comprises 13 residues. CDR3 sequence: CASSWDRVGEQFF. CDR3 DNA sequence: TGTGCCAGCAGCTGGGACAGGGTCGGTGAGCAGTTCTTC.

CDR3 sequence: CSVDRDREYNEQFF. CDR3 nucleotides: TGCAGCGTTGACCGGGACAGGGAGTACAATGAGCAGTTCTTC. The rearrangement links TRBV29-1 to TRBJ2-1, with TRBD1 matching 9 bases. The germline CDR1 and CDR2 sequences are SQVTM and ANQGSEA. Trimming cost V 3 bases and J 4 bases; bases outside gene matches: 4. The CDR3 extends over 14 amino acids.

This clonotype showed up just a few times. This sequence joins TRBV20-1 and TRBJ1-2; TRBD1 matches at 8 bases. From germline, CDR1 is DFQATT and CDR2 SNEGSKA (reference sequence). The CDR3 length is 18 residues. Unmatched junction bases numbered 22, after V lost 5 bases and J lost 5 bases. The CDR3 DNA sequence: TGCAGTGCTCCCCACAAATTTTACGGACAGGGCGGAGGATATGGCTACACCTTC. This translates into CSAPHKFYGQGGGYGYTF.

This clonotype appeared many times. The CDR3 nucleotides are TGTGCCAGCAGCCAAATCCTCGGGACCAATCAAGAGACCCAGTACTTC. This gives the protein CASSQILGTNQETQYF. This chain uses TRBV3-1 with TRBJ2-5; D tentatively fits TRBD1 or TRBD2 (5 bases each). The germline CDR1 and CDR2 sequences are LGHDT and YNNKEL (reference sequence). This CDR3 contains 16 residues. V lost 2 bases and J lost 2, with 15 bases in between.

The J gene is TRBJ2-7, the V gene TRBV10-2; D is uncertain. The V end lost 6 bases, the J end lost 3 bases, and 15 bases lay between the germline ends. CDR3 length equals 14 residues. CDR1 is WSHSY, CDR2 SAAADI, per germline. CDR3 DNA: TGCGCCAGCAGCATCCCCTCCATGAGCTACGAGCAGTACTTC. It encodes CASSIPSMSYEQYF.

This clonotype was recorded at least ten times. The CDR3 bases are TGTGCCAGCAGCTACCGGGACAGGGAGTATTATGGCTACACCTTC. Translation gives CASSYRDREYYGYTF. The genes are TRBV7-9 and TRBJ1-2, with TRBD1 matching 9 bases. The germline V gene encodes CDR1 SEHNR and CDR2 FQNEAQ (reference sequence). J lost 5 bases, V lost 4 bases, and 8 bases had no gene match. The CDR3 covers 15 residues.

This clonotype was seen ten or more times. The J gene is TRBJ1-1, the V gene TRBV28, with 7 bases identical to TRBD1. Germline V CDR1 and CDR2: MDHEN, SYDVKM. The CDR3 is 15 residues long. The J segment lost 1 base and the V segment lost 6 bases, leaving 8 bases of the junction unmatched. CDR3 region: CASRKTGAANTEAFF. CDR3 nucleotides: TGTGCCAGCAGAAAAACAGGGGCTGCGAACACTGAAGCTTTCTTT.

CDR3: CASTDSPAEKLFF. As DNA, the CDR3 is TGTGCCAGCACCGACAGCCCCGCTGAAAAACTGTTTTTT. V gene TRBV28 combines with J gene TRBJ1-4, with D perhaps matching TRBD1 (5 bases). V was clipped by 7 bases and J by 7 bases, with 13 bases between them. This CDR3 has 13 residues. CDR1 and CDR2 from the germline V gene are MDHEN and SYDVKM.

This clonotype was observed a handful of times. The V and J genes are TRBV7-9 and TRBJ2-1, with D unresolved. Per germline, CDR1 SEHNR and CDR2 FQNEAQ (reference sequence). Trimming took 4 bases from V and 0 from J, leaving 10 bases between them. This CDR3 spans 15 amino acids. CDR3 amino acids: CASSSYLSSYNEQFF. The CDR3 DNA is TGTGCCAGCAGCTCGTACCTCAGCTCCTACAATGAGCAGTTCTTC.

The rearrangement links TRBV6-1 to TRBJ1-6; D is unclear. This CDR3 region has 14 residues. From germline, CDR1 is MNHNS and CDR2 SASEGT. V was cut by 0 bases and J by 9 bases, with 9 bases left in between. CDR3 amino acids: CASSEAILVSPLHF. Here the CDR3 DNA reads TGTGCCAGCAGTGAAGCTATCCTGGTTTCACCCCTCCACTTT.

To note about this clonotype: Possible read error: a much larger clone is one base away. This is likely a read error, given that the CDR3 carries no conserved phenylalanine or tryptophan at its end. The V and J genes are TRBV11-1 and TRBJ2-1; D uncertain. This CDR3 contains 17 residues. The germline V gene encodes CDR1 SGHAT and CDR2 FQDESV (reference sequence). Between the trimmed V and J ends, which lost 5 bases and 2 bases, there was a span of 19 bases. The CDR3 DNA is TGTGCCAGCAGCCCTGAGATCCGGCCGGACGCCTACAATGAGCAGTTCCTC. The encoded protein is CASSPEIRPDAYNEQFL.

This clonotype has just a few counts. The chain joins TRBV30 to TRBJ2-1, with D perhaps TRBD1 (7 bases). CDR3 length equals 15 residues. In germline, CDR1 is GTSNPN, CDR2 SVGIG (reference sequence). With 4 bases removed from V and 5 bases from J, the gap between germline ends came to 18 bases. For the CDR3, the DNA is TGTGCCTGGACCTGGGGGGACAGAAAACACAATGAGCAGTTCTTC. As protein: CAWTWGDRKHNEQFF.

In this sample, this clonotype turned up a few times. A much larger clone lies one base from this, so it may be a read error. This CDR3 reads CASSPSYEQYV. In nucleotides, the CDR3 is TGTGCCAGCAGTCCCTCCTACGAGCAGTACGTC. The chain is built from TRBV3-1 and TRBJ2-7; D ambiguous. CDR1 is LGHDT and CDR2 is YNNKEL in the germline V gene (reference sequence). V shed 6 bases and J shed 0 bases, with 3 bases lying between them. This CDR3 is 11 amino acids long.

The chain uses TRBV7-9 and TRBJ2-1; the match to TRBD2 covers 12 bases. The trim removed 6 bases at V and 9 bases at J, leaving 12 bases unmatched. The germline gives CDR1 SEHNR, CDR2 FQNEAQ (reference sequence). This CDR3 has 16 amino acids. This chain's CDR3 is CASRRLAGESSGEQFF. The CDR3 nucleotides read TGTGCCAGCAGGAGACTAGCGGGAGAATCGTCGGGTGAGCAGTTCTTC. Supplemented by reference TRBV7-9 and TRBJ2-1, the full variable domain reads DTGVSQNPRHKITKRGQNVTFRCDPISEHNRLYWYRQTLGQGPEFLTYFQNEAQLEKSRLLSDRFSAERPKGSFSTLEIQRTEQGDSAMYLCASRRLAGESSGEQFFGPGTRLTVL.

The chain carries TRBV28 and TRBJ2-2, with D tentatively TRBD2 (6 bases). Trimming took off 3 bases at V and 6 bases at J, with 11 bases between the two ends. CDR3 length equals 14 residues. Per the germline V gene, CDR1 is MDHEN and CDR2 is SYDVKM. For the CDR3, the DNA is TGTGCCAGCAGTTTCCGGGGAGGCGCCGGGGAGCTGTTTTTT. Translating gives CASSFRGGAGELFF.

The rearrangement links TRBV20-1 to TRBJ1-2; D gene unclear. V was shortened by 0 bases and J by 5 bases, with 7 bases between the two germline ends. Germline CDR1 reads DFQATT; CDR2 reads SNEGSKA (reference sequence). This CDR3 comprises 12 residues. The CDR3 region has the DNA TGCAGTGCTAGAGAGGACGAGTATGGCTACACCTTC. Translation gives CSAREDEYGYTF.

There are many counts of this clonotype. The chain is built from TRBV7-2 and TRBJ2-1; perhaps D is TRBD1 or TRBD2 (5 bases each). Deletions cut 2 bases from V and 5 bases from J, with 13 bases between. The CDR3 is made up of 15 amino acids. CDR1 and CDR2 (germline): SGHTA, FQGNSA. CDR3 amino acids: CASSLSQGGHNEQFF. The CDR3 nucleotides read TGTGCCAGCAGCTTAAGTCAGGGCGGGCACAATGAGCAGTTCTTC.

The V and J genes are TRBV19 and TRBJ1-4, with D unresolved. With 6 bases removed from V and 4 bases from J, the gap between germline ends came to 12 bases. CDR1 is LNHDA and CDR2 is SQIVND in the germline V gene (reference sequence). This CDR3 has 14 amino acids. DNA of the CDR3: TGTGCCAGTAGGCGGGCGGATAGTAATGAAAAACTGTTTTTT. Its translation is CASRRADSNEKLFF.

This chain connects TRBV27 to TRBJ2-2, with 8 bases aligning to TRBD1. This CDR3 is built from 14 residues. The junction had 11 bases not matched to a gene; V was cut back by 5 bases and J by 12 bases. The V gene's germline CDR1 is MNHEY and CDR2 SMNVEV (reference sequence). The CDR3 is CASSPDPQGAKLFF. The CDR3 region has the DNA TGTGCCAGCAGTCCAGACCCCCAGGGGGCGAAGCTGTTTTTT.

The gene calls are TRBV12-3 or TRBV12-4 and TRBJ2-7, with D perhaps matching TRBD2 (6 bases). The CDR3 contains 13 residues. V lost 3 bases and J lost 5, with 11 bases in between. CDR3 in amino acids: CASSFWRGDEQYF. The CDR3 DNA follows: TGTGCCAGCAGTTTCTGGAGGGGTGACGAGCAGTACTTC.

This clonotype was recorded at least ten times. The chain recombines TRBV5-1 with TRBJ2-5, with 7 bases identical to TRBD2. The CDR3 totals 16 residues. V dropped 4 bases and J dropped 2; count of bases not matched to a gene: 11. Germline CDR1 and CDR2: SGHRS and YFSETQ. CDR3 sequence reads: CASSVNPAGPQETQYF. The CDR3 region has the DNA TGCGCCAGCAGCGTGAACCCAGCGGGGCCTCAAGAGACCCAGTACTTC.

The table lists this clonotype with many counts. This chain connects TRBV5-1 to TRBJ2-2, with D possibly being TRBD1 (6 bases). The CDR3 runs 15 residues. V lost 3 bases, J lost 0 bases, and 9 bases lay in between. Germline CDR1 is SGHRS and CDR2 is YFSETQ. In nucleotides, the CDR3 is TGCGCCAGCAGCTCCGGGACATCGAACACCGGGGAGCTGTTTTTT. Protein product: CASSSGTSNTGELFF.

This clonotype came up many times. The CDR3 reads CASSLTVHQPQHF. In nucleotides, the CDR3 is TGTGCCAGCAGTTTGACAGTTCACCAGCCCCAGCATTTT. The V gene is TRBV12-3 or TRBV12-4, the J gene TRBJ1-5; possible D gene TRBD1, 5 bases. Trimming took off 3 bases at V and 7 bases at J, with 10 bases between the two ends. The CDR3 spans 13 residues.

The chain employs TRBV6-1 and TRBJ2-1, with 11 bases fitting TRBD1. Germline CDR1 is MNHNS and CDR2 is SASEGT. The CDR3 is made up of 15 amino acids. Germline trimming cut 6 bases from V and 7 bases from J; bases unmatched to any gene: 8. The CDR3 here is CASRRTGGNGNEQFF. DNA for the CDR3: TGTGCCAGCAGGAGGACAGGGGGCAATGGGAATGAGCAGTTCTTC.

This clonotype has more than one count but fewer than ten. This chain links TRBV9 with TRBJ1-4; unclear D gene. V was clipped by 4 bases and J by 4 bases, with 11 bases between them. The CDR3 runs to 14 residues. Germline loops: CDR1 SGDLS, CDR2 YYNGEE. The CDR3 here is CASSPGPSNEKLFF. CDR3 coding DNA: TGTGCCAGCAGCCCCGGACCGAGTAATGAAAAACTGTTTTTT.